A selection of T cell receptor beta chains follows, all from one sample in a study of long-term antiretroviral therapy in people with HIV. Clones were read by immunoSEQ multiplex PCR, and TCRdb kept only the in-frame ones, dropping some. Seen here are fewer than 25,000 clones, roughly 90% observed once, and the top ten hold roughly 9.4%. The sample consisted of unsorted PBMCs, taken 1.8 years before starting antiretroviral therapy. The source is a man aged 50 to 59 with HIV. Both conserved end residues are trimmed from each CDR3.

length | J | V | CDR3
11 | TRBJ1-2 | TRBV19 | ASSISVGSGYT
9 | TRBJ1-6 | TRBV6-6 | ASSPDSPLH
13 | TRBJ2-7 | TRBV7-2 | ASSPTSGGQYEQY
13 | TRBJ1-4 | TRBV28 | ASSFLGSYNEKLF
13 | TRBJ1-1 | TRBV28 | ASSLFWGVNTEAF
14 | TRBJ2-1 | TRBV10-3 | ATQDRTGGSYNEQF
14 | TRBJ2-1 | TRBV5-1 | ASSQNSGSPAGEQF
13 | TRBJ2-5 | TRBV5-1 | ASSLGQGAGETQY
13 | TRBJ2-3 | TRBV5-4 | ASRPGTGVSDTQY
13 | TRBJ2-3 | TRBV5-6 | ASNTVGGLADTQY
14 | TRBJ1-1 | TRBV19 | ASSIGGGAWNTEAF
14 | TRBJ1-6 | TRBV27 | ASSLWAGPYNSPLH
14 | TRBJ2-5 | TRBV28 | ASHGSPGTPVETQY
12 | TRBJ1-2 | TRBV6-6 | ASSYSTRGVGYT
9 | TRBJ2-4 | TRBV28 | ASMYHDIQY
15 | TRBJ1-4 | TRBV18 | ASSPRLLRDGNEKLF
12 | TRBJ2-1 | TRBV18 | ASSPPGSFNEQF
13 | TRBJ2-5 | TRBV7-3 | ASSLVPGYQETQY
12 | TRBJ1-2 | TRBV14 | ASSQEGAGLGYT
12 | TRBJ1-1 | TRBV5-1 | ASSSLGGDTEAF
11 | TRBJ1-4 | TRBV5-5 | ASSLQVEGKLF
14 | TRBJ2-6 | TRBV2 | ASITRQFSGANVLT
12 | TRBJ2-5 | TRBV11-1 | ASSQAGTQETQY
12 | TRBJ2-3 | TRBV6-5 | ASNPAGGTDTQY
10 | TRBJ1-2 | TRBV25-1 | ASRKDSYGYT
16 | TRBJ1-3 | TRBV5-5 | ASSPWDTRAESGNTIY
14 | TRBJ1-2 | TRBV4-3 | ASSQVRRSGVIGYT
13 | TRBJ1-1 | TRBV27 | ASSPLGALNTEAF
12 | TRBJ1-3 | TRBV4-1 | ASSQSHSGNTIY
11 | TRBJ1-2 | TRBV12-5 | ASGLGQGNGYT
11 | TRBJ1-6 | TRBV7-2 | ASHRQRNSPLH